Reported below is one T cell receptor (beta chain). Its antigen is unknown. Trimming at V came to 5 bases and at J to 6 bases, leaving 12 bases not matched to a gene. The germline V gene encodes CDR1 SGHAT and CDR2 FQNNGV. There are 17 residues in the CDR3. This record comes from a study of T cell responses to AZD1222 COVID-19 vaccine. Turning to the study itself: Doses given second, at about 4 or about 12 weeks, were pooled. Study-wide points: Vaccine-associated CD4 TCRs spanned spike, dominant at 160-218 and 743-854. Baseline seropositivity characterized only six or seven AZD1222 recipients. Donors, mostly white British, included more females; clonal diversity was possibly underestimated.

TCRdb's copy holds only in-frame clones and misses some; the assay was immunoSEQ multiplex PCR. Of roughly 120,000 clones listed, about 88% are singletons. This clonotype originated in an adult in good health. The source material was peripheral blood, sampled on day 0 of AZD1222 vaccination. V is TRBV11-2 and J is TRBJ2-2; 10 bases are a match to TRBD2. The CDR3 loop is CASSISSGGALSGELFF. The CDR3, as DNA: TGTGCCAGCAGCATATCGAGCGGGGGGGCCCTCTCCGGGGAGCTGTTTTTT.